This TCR beta chain was retrieved from a study of blood T cell repertoires in COVID-19. V shed 10 bases and J shed 4 bases, with 23 bases lying between them. Germline CDR1 and CDR2: ENHRY and SYGVKD. The CDR3 extends over 16 amino acids. Assay: immunoSEQ multiplex PCR; the TCRdb copy retains only in-frame clones and omits some. Here the sample spans 90,000 to 150,000 clones, less than 85% being singletons. The sequence was collected from a man aged 45-65 years with acute or convalescent COVID-19. The chain uses TRBV10-3 and TRBJ1-5; D is unresolved. Sequenced input: peripheral blood. The chain's CDR3 is CATHSGSFTGNQPQHF. The DNA for the CDR3 is TGTGCCACCCACTCCGGGTCGTTTACCGGGAATCAGCCCCAGCATTTT.